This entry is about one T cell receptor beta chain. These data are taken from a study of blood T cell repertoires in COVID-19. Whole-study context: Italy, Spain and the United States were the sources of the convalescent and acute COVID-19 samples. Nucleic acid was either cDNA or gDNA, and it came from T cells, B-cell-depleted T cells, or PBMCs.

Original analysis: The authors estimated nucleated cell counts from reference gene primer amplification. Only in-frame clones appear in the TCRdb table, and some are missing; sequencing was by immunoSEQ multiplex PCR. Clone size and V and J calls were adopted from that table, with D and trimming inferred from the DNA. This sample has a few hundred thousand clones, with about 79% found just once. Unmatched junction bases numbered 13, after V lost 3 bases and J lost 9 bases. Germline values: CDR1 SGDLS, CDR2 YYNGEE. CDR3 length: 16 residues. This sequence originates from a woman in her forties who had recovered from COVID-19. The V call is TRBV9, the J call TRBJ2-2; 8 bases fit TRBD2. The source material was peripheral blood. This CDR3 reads CASSGVAGRTTRELFF. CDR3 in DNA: TGTGCCAGCAGCGGAGTAGCGGGGAGAACCACGCGGGAGCTGTTTTTT.